Listed below are T cell receptor beta chains from one sample, sequenced in a study of blood T cells in healthy people across ages. TCRdb called the 5' RACE reads again in MiXCR, with one record for every CDR3 protein. The sample includes roughly 1,800,000 distinct CDR3 sequences, about 50% of them seen just once. Sequences were obtained from blood. The receptor source for this set is a woman in her thirties or forties in good health. The conserved cysteine and the conserved F or W are not part of the CDR3 here. The D gene is left open where the match is weak. Clone size appears in some rows only: once, few, many, or a class for an expanded clone.

V gene,clone size,D gene,CDR3 protein
TRBV7-6,-,-,ASSVEAGLDTQY
TRBV6-5,-,TRBD1,ASSYYSQGAYEQY
TRBV18,-,-,ASSPDDDRGETQY
TRBV5-1,once,TRBD2,ASSLGGSAGGHNEQF
TRBV4-3,few,-,ASSPEPPPLVPDTQY
TRBV18,-,TRBD2,ASSPSGTSGGFYEQF
TRBV7-9,-,-,ASSLEGGGANVLT
TRBV28,-,-,ASSLPGKSYEQY
TRBV7-9,-,-,ASSLGQGGAFQETQY
TRBV6-5,-,-,ASSQQGRRQF
TRBV28,few,-,ASRTNSYNEQF
TRBV28,-,-,ASSPPGYSNQPQH
TRBV20-1,few,-,SADRPRPPYEQY
TRBV6-5,-,-,ASSSWAREGDEQF
TRBV10-3,-,TRBD1,AINGQGADSPLH
TRBV6-1,-,-,ASSEGGSSGNTIY
TRBV5-6,-,-,ASSTRGTGGYT
TRBV7-2,-,-,ASSGSPYNEQF
TRBV2,few,TRBD1,ASTLDRGQPEQY